The clone carrying this T cell receptor (beta chain) was detected only a few times. Via MiXCR, TCRdb re-called the 5' RACE reads, giving one row per CDR3 protein. The data contain around 55,000 distinct CDR3 sequences, 8% to 10% of them singletons. The source of the sample is a study of T-cell memory formation after mild COVID-19. This receptor was identified in a man younger than 30 who had mild COVID-19 (a few samples of this study predate the infection). Cell type and time point are not known. Sequencing was performed on PBMCs or a T cell subset sorted from them (not recorded which).

Here the CDR3 DNA reads TGTGCCAGCAGCCAAGGTTTTGGCGGGGGGTACGGGTATACGCAGTATTTT. Translation gives CASSQGFGGGYGYTQYF. The gene calls are TRBV4-2 and TRBJ2-3, with TRBD2 matching 8 bases. The CDR3 runs 17 residues. Germline-derived CDR1 and CDR2 are LGHNA and YNFKEQ. After removal of 1 base from V and 7 bases from J, the junction contained 13 bases not matched to a gene.